Below are 5 T cell receptor beta chains sequenced from a single sample in a study of blood T cell repertoires in COVID-19. Sequenced by immunoSEQ multiplex PCR; TCRdb stores in-frame clones only, minus some. The table shows around 500,000 clones, with 75% to 90% occurring only once. The sequenced sample was PBMCs or T cells enriched from blood (not recorded which). The source is a woman aged 55 to 70 who had recovered from COVID-19.

This chain uses TRBV6-5 with TRBJ2-6; tentatively, D is TRBD1 (5 bases). Germline CDR1 is MNHEY and CDR2 is SVGAGI. V dropped 4 bases and J dropped 2 bases, with 12 bases sitting between them. This CDR3 contains 16 residues. For the CDR3, the DNA is TGTGCCAGCAGTTCCAGGGCAGGGACTGGGGCCAACGTCCTGACTTTC. Amino acids: CASSSRAGTGANVLTF.

The J gene is TRBJ1-2, the V gene TRBV5-1; 8 bases align to TRBD1. The CDR3 runs to 14 residues. The germline V gene has CDR1 SGHRS and CDR2 YFSETQ. V gave up 4 bases and J gave up 7 bases; unmatched junction bases: 9. CDR3 nucleotide sequence: TGCGCCAGCAGCGGGGACGGACAGGGAGGTGGCTACACCTTC. This translates into CASSGDGQGGGYTF.

In DNA form, the CDR3 reads TGTGCCAGCAGGGCGGACAGGGGTCGTACCTACGAGCAGTACGTC. Protein product: CASRADRGRTYEQYV. This sequence joins TRBV6-5 and TRBJ2-7, with 9 nucleotides matching TRBD1. The germline gives CDR1 MNHEY, CDR2 SVGAGI. The ends lost 6 bases at V and 2 bases at J; junction bases unmatched: 8. This CDR3 contains 15 residues.

The chain links TRBV20-1 to TRBJ1-1; D gene ambiguous. V dropped 3 bases and J dropped 6 bases, with 5 bases sitting between them. The CDR3 is 10 residues long. The germline V gene encodes CDR1 DFQATT and CDR2 SNEGSKA (reference sequence). CDR3 protein: CSARWPEAFF. DNA of the CDR3: TGCAGTGCTAGGTGGCCTGAAGCTTTCTTT.

This clone was recorded once. This chain uses TRBV6-2 or TRBV6-3 with TRBJ2-1; 15 nucleotides line up with TRBD2. After removal of 5 bases from V and 6 bases from J, the junction contained 5 bases not matched to a gene. In germline, CDR1 is MNHEY, CDR2 SVGEGT. This CDR3 is built from 16 residues. Written as DNA, the CDR3 is TGTGCCAGCAGTCACCGGACTAGCGGGGGGGCCAATGAGCAGTTCTTC. Translation: CASSHRTSGGANEQFF.